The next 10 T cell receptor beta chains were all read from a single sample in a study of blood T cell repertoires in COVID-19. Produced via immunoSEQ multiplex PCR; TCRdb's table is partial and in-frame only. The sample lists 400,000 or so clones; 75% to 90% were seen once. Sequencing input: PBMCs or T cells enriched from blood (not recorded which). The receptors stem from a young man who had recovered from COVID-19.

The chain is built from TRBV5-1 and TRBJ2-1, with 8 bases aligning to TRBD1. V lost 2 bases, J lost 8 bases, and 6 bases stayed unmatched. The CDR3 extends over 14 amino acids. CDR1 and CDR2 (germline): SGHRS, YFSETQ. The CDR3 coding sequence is TGCGCCAGCAGCTTCTTACAGGGGGGCGATGAGCAGTTCTTC. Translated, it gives CASSFLQGGDEQFF.

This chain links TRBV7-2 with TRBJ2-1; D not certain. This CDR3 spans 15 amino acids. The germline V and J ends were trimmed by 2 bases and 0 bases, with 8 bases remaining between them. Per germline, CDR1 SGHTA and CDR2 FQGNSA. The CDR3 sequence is CASSLRSSSYNEQFF. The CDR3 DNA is TGTGCCAGCAGCTTAAGGAGCAGCTCCTACAATGAGCAGTTCTTC.

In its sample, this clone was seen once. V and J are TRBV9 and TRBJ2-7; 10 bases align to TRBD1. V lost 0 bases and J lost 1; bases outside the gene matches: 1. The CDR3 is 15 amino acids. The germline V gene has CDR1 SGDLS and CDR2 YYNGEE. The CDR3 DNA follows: TGTGCCAGCAGCGTAGGGGGACAGGGGTCCTACGAGCAGTACTTC. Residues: CASSVGGQGSYEQYF.

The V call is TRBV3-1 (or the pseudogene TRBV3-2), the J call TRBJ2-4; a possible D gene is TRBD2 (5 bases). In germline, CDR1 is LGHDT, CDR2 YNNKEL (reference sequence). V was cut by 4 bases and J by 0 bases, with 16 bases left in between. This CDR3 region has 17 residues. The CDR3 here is CASSRSSGLPAKNIQYF. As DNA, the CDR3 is TGTGCCAGCAGCCGGTCTAGTGGACTCCCAGCCAAAAACATTCAGTACTTC.

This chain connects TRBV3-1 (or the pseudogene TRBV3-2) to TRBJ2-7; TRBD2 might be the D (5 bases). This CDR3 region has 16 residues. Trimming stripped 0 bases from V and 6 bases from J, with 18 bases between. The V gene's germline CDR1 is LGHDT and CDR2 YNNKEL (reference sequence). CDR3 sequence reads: CASSQDRSGLGREQYF. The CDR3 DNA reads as TGTGCCAGCAGCCAAGATCGCTCAGGACTCGGACGCGAGCAGTACTTC.

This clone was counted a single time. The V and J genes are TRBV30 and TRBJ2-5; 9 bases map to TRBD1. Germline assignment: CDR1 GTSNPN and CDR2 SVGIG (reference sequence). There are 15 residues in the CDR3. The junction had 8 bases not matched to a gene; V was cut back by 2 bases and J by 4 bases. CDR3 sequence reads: CAWSYRGLSVETQYF. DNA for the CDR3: TGTGCCTGGAGTTACAGGGGGCTATCCGTAGAGACCCAGTACTTC. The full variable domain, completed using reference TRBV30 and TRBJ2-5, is SQTIHQWPATLVQPVGSPLSLECTVEGTSNPNLYWYRQAAGRGLQLLFYSVGIGQISSEVPQNLSASRPQDRQFILSSKKLLLSDSGFYLCAWSYRGLSVETQYFGPGTRLLVL.

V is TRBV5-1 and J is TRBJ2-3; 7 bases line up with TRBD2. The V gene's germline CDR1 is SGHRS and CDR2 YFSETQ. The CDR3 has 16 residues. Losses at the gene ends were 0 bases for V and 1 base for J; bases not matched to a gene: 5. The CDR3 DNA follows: TGCGCCAGCAGCTTGGTGGCGGGAGTGGGCACAGATACGCAGTATTTT. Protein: CASSLVAGVGTDTQYF. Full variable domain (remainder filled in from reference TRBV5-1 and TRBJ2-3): KAGVTQTPRYLIKTRGQQVTLSCSPISGHRSVSWYQQTPGQGLQFLFEYFSETQRNKGNFPGRFSGRQFSNSRSEMNVSTLELGDSALYLCASSLVAGVGTDTQYFGPGTRLTVL.

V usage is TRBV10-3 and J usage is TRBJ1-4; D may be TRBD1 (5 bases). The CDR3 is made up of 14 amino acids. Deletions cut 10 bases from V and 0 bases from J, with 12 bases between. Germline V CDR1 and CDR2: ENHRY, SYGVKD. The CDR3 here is CATSEGATNEKLFF. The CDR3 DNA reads TGTGCCACATCGGAAGGGGCAACTAATGAAAAACTGTTTTTT.

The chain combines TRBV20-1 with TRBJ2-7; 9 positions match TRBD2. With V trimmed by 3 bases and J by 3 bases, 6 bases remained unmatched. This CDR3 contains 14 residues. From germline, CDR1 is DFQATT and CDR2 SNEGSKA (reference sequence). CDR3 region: CSASLASGNYEQYF. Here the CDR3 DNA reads TGCAGTGCTAGTTTAGCTAGCGGGAACTACGAGCAGTACTTC.

CDR3: CASSLQAISGNTIYF. DNA of the CDR3: TGCGCCAGCAGCTTGCAGGCTATCTCTGGAAACACCATATATTTT. The rearrangement uses TRBV5-1 and TRBJ1-3; D gene uncertain. The CDR3 has 15 amino acids. Germline assignment: CDR1 SGHRS and CDR2 YFSETQ. Trimming took 1 base from V and 0 from J, leaving 8 bases between them.